Listed below are T cell receptor beta chains from one sample, sequenced in a study of cytomegalovirus exposure and HLA in healthy donors. Clones were read by immunoSEQ multiplex PCR, and TCRdb kept only the in-frame ones, dropping some. This table has approximately 130,000 clones, around two thirds appearing once. The specimen sequenced was PBMCs. The receptors originated from a woman aged 40-49 years in good health and CMV-seronegative. Each CDR3 is given with its conserved first and last residue. The D gene is left open where the match is weak. The listing skips clone size in some rows; elsewhere it reads once, few, many or a size class.

TRBV27	-	-	TRBJ1-6	CASSFSAGGSPLHF	TGTGCCAGCAGTTTCAGCGCCGGGGGATCACCCCTCCACTTT
TRBV4-1	TRBD1	-	TRBJ1-2	CASSQGDRGRYGYTF	TGCGCCAGCAGCCAAGGAGACAGGGGACGATATGGCTACACCTTC
TRBV5-1	-	-	TRBJ2-2	CASSPGTPYTGELFF	TGCGCCAGCAGCCCCGGGACACCTTACACCGGGGAGCTGTTTTTT
TRBV5-1	-	few	TRBJ1-6	CASSLVSGVASPLHF	TGCGCCAGCAGCTTGGTGTCGGGGGTGGCTTCACCCCTCCACTTT
TRBV18	-	-	TRBJ2-7	CASSRTGEQYF	TGTGCCAGCTCACGCACAGGAGAGCAGTACTTC
TRBV19	-	-	TRBJ1-5	CASQRGLKEPQHF	TGTGCCAGTCAGAGGGGACTAAAGGAGCCCCAGCATTTT
TRBV5-1	TRBD2	few	TRBJ2-3	CASSSLSGGTDTQYF	TGCGCCAGCAGCTCGCTGAGCGGGGGTACAGATACGCAGTATTTT
TRBV6-6	TRBD1	-	TRBJ2-5	CASTPLGGTGEGTQYF	TGTGCCAGCACCCCCTTAGGTGGGACAGGGGAAGGGACCCAGTACTTC
TRBV5-4	-	-	TRBJ1-2	CASSFTPAGGYTF	TGTGCCAGCAGCTTCACCCCCGCAGGCGGCTACACCTTC
TRBV30	-	-	TRBJ2-2	CAWSAKKTGELFF	TGTGCCTGGAGTGCTAAAAAGACCGGGGAGCTGTTTTTT
TRBV18	-	-	TRBJ1-1	CASSPNSLNTEAFF	TGTGCCAGCTCACCTAACAGTTTGAACACTGAAGCTTTCTTT
TRBV5-1	-	-	TRBJ1-4	CASSPMGTGTNEKLFF	TGCGCCAGCAGCCCTATGGGGACTGGAACTAATGAAAAACTGTTTTTT
TRBV7-8	-	-	TRBJ1-6	CASSLVWGSRYSPLHF	TGTGCCAGCAGCTTAGTGTGGGGCTCGCGTTATTCACCCCTCCACTTT
TRBV7-6	-	-	TRBJ2-5	CASSLALAVGETQYF	TGTGCCAGCAGCTTGGCCCTGGCAGTCGGGGAGACCCAGTACTTC
TRBV23-1	-	-	TRBJ1-2	CASSQSGEGDRPNYGYTF	TGCGCCAGCAGTCAATCGGGGGAGGGGGACCGGCCTAACTATGGCTACACCTTC
TRBV28	TRBD2	few	TRBJ2-7	CASSLLAGGAYEQYF	TGTGCCAGCAGTTTACTAGCGGGGGGGGCCTACGAGCAGTACTTC
TRBV25-1	TRBD1	-	TRBJ1-4	CASSEPGQNTEKLFF	TGTGCCAGCAGTGAACCGGGACAGAATACTGAAAAACTGTTTTTT
TRBV11-3	TRBD2	-	TRBJ2-1	CASSLDREGDNEQFF	TGTGCCAGCAGCTTAGACAGGGAGGGAGACAATGAGCAGTTCTTC
TRBV27	TRBD1	once	TRBJ1-1	CATSIRGRDTEAFF	TGTGCCACCTCGATCAGGGGGCGCGACACTGAAGCTTTCTTT
TRBV15	TRBD1	-	TRBJ1-1	CATSPDRGTEAFF	TGTGCCACCAGTCCCGACAGGGGCACTGAAGCTTTCTTT
TRBV6-5	TRBD1	-	TRBJ2-3	CASSYRGRSSTDTQYF	TGTGCCAGCAGTTACAGGGGGCGCTCAAGCACAGATACGCAGTATTTT
TRBV10-3	-	-	TRBJ1-2	CAIRGTGRVYGYTF	TGTGCCATCAGGGGTACAGGGCGGGTCTATGGCTACACCTTC
TRBV5-1	-	once	TRBJ2-7	CARSSYEQYF	TGCGCCAGGAGCTCCTACGAGCAGTACTTC
TRBV18	TRBD1	-	TRBJ1-3	CASSSFGQGESGNTIYF	TGTGCCAGCTCGTCATTTGGACAGGGAGAATCTGGAAACACCATATATTTT
TRBV5-1	-	-	TRBJ1-4	CASSLMQGSEKLFF	TGCGCCAGCAGCTTGATGCAGGGGAGTGAAAAACTGTTTTTT
TRBV6-4	-	-	TRBJ1-5	CASSDSRELYQPQHF	TGTGCCAGCAGTGACTCGAGGGAGCTATATCAGCCCCAGCATTTT
TRBV6-6	-	-	TRBJ1-4	CASTPEGEGEKLFF	TGTGCCAGCACACCCGAAGGTGAGGGTGAAAAACTGTTTTTT
TRBV6-6	-	-	TRBJ2-5	CASSRAGRARETQYF	TGTGCCAGCAGTCGCGCGGGGAGAGCTAGGGAGACCCAGTACTTC
TRBV27	TRBD2	-	TRBJ2-2	CASNPGLAGTGELFF	TGTGCCAGCAATCCTGGGCTAGCGGGGACCGGGGAGCTGTTTTTT
TRBV4-3	TRBD2	-	TRBJ2-7	CASSQGLAPVEQYF	TGCGCCAGCAGCCAGGGACTAGCGCCGGTCGAGCAGTACTTC
TRBV29-1	-	-	TRBJ1-4	CSVPEGEKLFF	TGCAGCGTTCCCGAGGGTGAAAAACTGTTTTTT
TRBV2	TRBD1	-	TRBJ2-1	CASRWDRGVYNEQFF	TGTGCCAGCAGGTGGGACAGGGGGGTTTACAATGAGCAGTTCTTC